The present T cell receptor beta chain was sequenced within a study of OX40 agonist ivuxolimab in advanced cancers. For context, the study as a whole: Ivuxolimab was a fully human IgG2 agonistic monoclonal antibody targeting the costimulatory receptor OX40 (CD134). Intravenous ivuxolimab was administered to patients every 2 weeks at six dose levels: 0.01, 0.1, 0.3, 1.5, 3 and 10 mg/kg. Of the roughly 54 patients in dose escalation, around 20 had hepatocellular carcinoma, some 15 had melanoma, 9 had renal cell carcinoma and 9 had head and neck cancer. A male proportion of 70% to 90% and a mean age of approximately 58 years, ranging from roughly 23 to 90, were recorded for the dose-escalation cohort. Patients were allowed to have had prior anti-PD-1, anti-PD-L1 or anti-CTLA-4 therapy, and approximately 40% of the dose-escalation patients had previously received checkpoint inhibitors. Partial responses were achieved by three dose-escalation patients, of whom one had hepatocellular carcinoma and two had cutaneous melanoma. Peripheral TCRbeta sequencing was intended to test whether TCR sequence diversity was altered and clonal T-cell expansion was caused by ivuxolimab. The paper describes the monotherapy dose-escalation part (N of about 47 patients) of the phase I trial of ivuxolimab.

The CDR3 runs 10 amino acids, cysteine and phenylalanine included. Only CDR3 DNA is held: 30 bases, read in frame from base 1. For CDR1 and CDR2, the germline V gene (reference sequence) lists SGHAT and FQDESV. V is clipped by 5 bases and J by 7 bases, and the sequence between their germline boundaries is 5 bases long. Of note for this clone: This clone's antigen is unknown. Per-base quality was not reported, and no clone a single base away is much larger than it.

Genomic DNA was extracted from sorted cells for sequencing of the TCRbeta CDR3 region. The immunoSEQ Assay was used for sequencing of TCRbeta CDR3 regions. TCRdb took this table from immuneACCESS and kept in-frame rearrangements with V and J called. Such tables lack part of the clones; where checked against another copy, unresolved V genes explain under half of the gap, and the rest is unexplained. The sample yields just over 95,000 clones; around 82% were counted once. The ten largest make up 3.5% to 4% of the sample. The trial excluded patients who had a history of autoimmune disease or were on systemic immunosuppression. In every dose cohort, peripheral blood was drawn for TCR sequencing at baseline, cycle 4 day 1, and cycle 7 day 1. Samples came from an open-label, multicenter, first-in-human phase I dose-escalation trial of ivuxolimab. Adults with locally advanced or metastatic melanoma, renal cell, hepatocellular, or head and neck squamous cell carcinoma were enrolled in the trial. Before TCR sequencing, CD4+ T cells and CD8+ T cells were sorted from peripheral blood as separate populations.

Findings and caveats that apply to the study as a whole: The antigen specificity of the clonally expanded peripheral T cells was not determined. Low levels of normalized T-cell clonal expansion were also seen in some patients who did not respond. At doses from 0.1 to 3.0 mg/kg, clonal expansion was seen in both CD4+ and CD8+ blood T cells between baseline and week 6. After ivuxolimab, CD8+ T cells had more expanded clones than CD4+ T cells on average. In partial responders in the 0.1-3.0 mg/kg groups, normalized peripheral clonal expansion was found to be among the lowest, especially among CD8+ T cells.

The sequence derives from an adult with an advanced solid tumor such as melanoma, head and neck, liver or kidney cancer. The starting material was CD4+ or CD8+ T cells sorted from blood, obtained in a trial of the OX40 agonist ivuxolimab. The sequence links TRBV11-1 to TRBJ1-2, with the D segment identity uncertain. The CDR3 region has the sequence CASSPPGYTF. The sequenced DNA: TGTGCCAGCAGCCCTCCTGGCTACACCTTC.